What follows describes a single T cell receptor (beta chain). Antigen unknown. The sample comes from a study of T cell repertoires in cytomegalovirus infection. At the level of the study: Recently described HLA-C-restricted plus well-studied HLA-B-restricted CMV epitopes were used. It was the public TCR beta signatures that indicated both CMV infection and matching HLA type. Regarding the study as a whole: There were HLA-C-restricted CMV-specific TCR beta clonotypes dominating the ex vivo response. Cumulative public TCR beta family frequency identified carriers of CMV plus the relevant HLA.

The V gene lost 7 bases and the J gene lost 3 bases, with 14 bases spanning the gap. Germline CDR1 and CDR2: SEHNR and FQNEAQ (reference sequence). The CDR3 sequence is 14 residues long. TCRdb passed the reads through MiXCR, listing each CDR3 protein once. Of 71,000 or so distinct CDR3 sequences listed, 20% to 25% were seen once; the top ten hold around 70%. Source: CD8+ T cells from cultured PBMCs, taken from culture after CMV antigen stimulation. This clonotype originated in a human donor in good health (CMV status not recorded). Some clones in this sample may be carry-over from other donors' samples. V usage is TRBV7-9 and J usage is TRBJ2-3; D gene unclear. CDR3 nucleotide sequence: TGTGCCAGCACACAACCCACCTCGACAGATACGCAGTATTTT. It is translated as CASTQPTSTDTQYF.